The clone carrying this T cell receptor beta chain has just a few counts. As handled by the study authors: It was from reference gene primer amplification that nucleated cell counts were estimated. The table came from immunoSEQ multiplex PCR; TCRdb's copy has only in-frame clones and leaves some out. The V and J calls and clone size come from that table; D and trimming were worked out from the DNA. This table holds approximately 400,000 clones, more than 65% found once. The CDR3 extends over 17 amino acids. Trimming shortened V by 2 bases and J by 2 bases, and 21 bases separated the two germline ends. From germline, CDR1 is GTSNPN and CDR2 SVGIG (reference sequence). The data belong to a study of blood T cell repertoires in COVID-19.

The receptor was derived from a human donor with acute or convalescent COVID-19. The donor label of this sample is uncertain. This chain uses TRBV30 with TRBJ1-1; the D gene is possibly TRBD1 (5 bases). The sequencing input was peripheral blood. The CDR3 loop reads CAWSRAGPTLLNTEAFF. CDR3 sequence (DNA): TGTGCCTGGAGTAGGGCAGGGCCCACTCTTCTTAACACTGAAGCTTTCTTT.